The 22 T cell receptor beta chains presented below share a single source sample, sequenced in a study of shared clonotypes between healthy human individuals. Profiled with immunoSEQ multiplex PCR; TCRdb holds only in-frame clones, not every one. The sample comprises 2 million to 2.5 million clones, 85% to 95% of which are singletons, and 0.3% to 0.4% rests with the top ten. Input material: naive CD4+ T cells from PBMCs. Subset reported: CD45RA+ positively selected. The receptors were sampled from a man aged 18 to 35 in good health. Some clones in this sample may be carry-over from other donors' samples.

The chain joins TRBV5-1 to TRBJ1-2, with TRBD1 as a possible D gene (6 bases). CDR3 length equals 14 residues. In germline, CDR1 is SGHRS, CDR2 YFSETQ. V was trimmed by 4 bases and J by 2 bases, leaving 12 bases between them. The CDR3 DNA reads TGCGCCAGCAGCATAGACAGGTCAAACTATGGCTACACCTTC. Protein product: CASSIDRSNYGYTF.

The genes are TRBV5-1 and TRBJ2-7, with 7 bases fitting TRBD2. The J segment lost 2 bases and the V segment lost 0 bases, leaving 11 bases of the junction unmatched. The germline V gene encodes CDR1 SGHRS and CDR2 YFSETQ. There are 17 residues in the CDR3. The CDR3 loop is CASSLVPTGRLPYEQYF. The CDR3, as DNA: TGCGCCAGCAGCTTGGTTCCCACCGGGAGGCTACCCTACGAGCAGTACTTC. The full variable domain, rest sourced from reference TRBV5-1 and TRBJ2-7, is KAGVTQTPRYLIKTRGQQVTLSCSPISGHRSVSWYQQTPGQGLQFLFEYFSETQRNKGNFPGRFSGRQFSNSRSEMNVSTLELGDSALYLCASSLVPTGRLPYEQYFGPGTRLTVT.

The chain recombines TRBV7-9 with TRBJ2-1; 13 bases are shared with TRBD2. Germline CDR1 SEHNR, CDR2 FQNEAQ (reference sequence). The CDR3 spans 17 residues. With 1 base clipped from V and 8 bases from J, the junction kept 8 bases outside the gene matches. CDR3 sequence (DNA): TGTGCCAGCAGCTTAGTCCCGGGACTAGCGGGAAGGGATGAGCAGTTCTTC. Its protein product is CASSLVPGLAGRDEQFF.

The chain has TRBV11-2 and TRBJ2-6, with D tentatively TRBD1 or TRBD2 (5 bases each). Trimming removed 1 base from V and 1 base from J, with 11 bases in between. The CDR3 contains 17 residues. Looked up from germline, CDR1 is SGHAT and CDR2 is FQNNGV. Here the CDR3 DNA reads TGTGCCAGCAGCTTAGGGGGGATCGTATCTGGGGCCAACGTCCTGACTTTC. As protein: CASSLGGIVSGANVLTF. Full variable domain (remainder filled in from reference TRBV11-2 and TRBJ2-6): EAGVAQSPRYKIIEKRQSVAFWCNPISGHATLYWYQQILGQGPKLLIQFQNNGVVDDSQLPKDRFSAERLKGVDSTLKIQPAKLEDSAVYLCASSLGGIVSGANVLTFGAGSRLTVL.

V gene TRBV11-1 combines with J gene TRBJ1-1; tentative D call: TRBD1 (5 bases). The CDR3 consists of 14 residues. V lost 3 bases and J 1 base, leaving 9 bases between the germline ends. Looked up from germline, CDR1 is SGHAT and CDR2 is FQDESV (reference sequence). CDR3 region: CASSLHRQNTEAFF. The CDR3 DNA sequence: TGTGCCAGCAGCTTGCACAGGCAGAACACTGAAGCTTTCTTT.

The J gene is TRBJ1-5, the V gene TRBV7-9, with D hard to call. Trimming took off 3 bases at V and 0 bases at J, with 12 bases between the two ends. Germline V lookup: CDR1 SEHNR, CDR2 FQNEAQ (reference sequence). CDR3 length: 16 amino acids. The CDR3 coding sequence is TGTGCCAGCAGCTTTGAACAGAAAGATAGCAATCAGCCCCAGCATTTT. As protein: CASSFEQKDSNQPQHF.

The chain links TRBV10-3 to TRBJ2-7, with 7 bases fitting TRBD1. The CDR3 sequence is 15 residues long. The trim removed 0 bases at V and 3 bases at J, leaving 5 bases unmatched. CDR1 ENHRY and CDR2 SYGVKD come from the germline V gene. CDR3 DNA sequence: TGTGCCATCAGTGAGTCCCGGGGACAGAGCTACGAGCAGTACTTC. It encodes CAISESRGQSYEQYF.

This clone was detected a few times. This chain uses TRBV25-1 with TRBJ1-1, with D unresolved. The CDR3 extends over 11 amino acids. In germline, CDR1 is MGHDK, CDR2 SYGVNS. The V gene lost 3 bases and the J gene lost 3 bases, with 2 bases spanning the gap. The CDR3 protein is CASSEHTEAFF. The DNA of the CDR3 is TGTGCCAGCAGTGAGCACACTGAAGCTTTCTTT. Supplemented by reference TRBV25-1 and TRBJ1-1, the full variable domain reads EADIYQTPRYLVIGTGKKITLECSQTMGHDKMYWYQQDPGMELHLIHYSYGVNSTEKGDLSSESTVSRIRTEHFPLTLESARPSHTSQYLCASSEHTEAFFGQGTRLTVV.

CDR3 sequence reads: CASSLAGEQYF. CDR3 nucleotide sequence: TGTGCCAGCAGCTTAGCCGGCGAGCAGTACTTC. The chain is built from TRBV7-9 and TRBJ2-7, with D hard to call. V dropped 0 bases and J dropped 6 bases, with 3 bases sitting between them. There are 11 residues in the CDR3. Germline V CDR1 and CDR2: SEHNR, FQNEAQ (reference sequence).

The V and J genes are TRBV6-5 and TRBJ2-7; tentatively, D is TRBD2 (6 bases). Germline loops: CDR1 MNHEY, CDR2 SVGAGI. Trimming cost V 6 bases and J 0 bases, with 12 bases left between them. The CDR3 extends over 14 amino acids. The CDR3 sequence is CASSRDFNSYEQYF. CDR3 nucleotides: TGTGCCAGCAGCCGGGACTTCAACTCCTACGAGCAGTACTTC.

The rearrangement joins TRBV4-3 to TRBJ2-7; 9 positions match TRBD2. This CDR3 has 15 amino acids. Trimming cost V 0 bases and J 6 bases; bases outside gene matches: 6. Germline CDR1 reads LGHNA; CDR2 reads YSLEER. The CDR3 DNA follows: TGCGCCAGCAGCCAAGAGATAGCGGGAGTACCCGAGCAGTACTTC. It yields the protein CASSQEIAGVPEQYF.

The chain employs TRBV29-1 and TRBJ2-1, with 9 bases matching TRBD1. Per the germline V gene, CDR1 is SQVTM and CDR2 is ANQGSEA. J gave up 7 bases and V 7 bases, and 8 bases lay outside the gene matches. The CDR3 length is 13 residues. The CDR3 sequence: CSGRTGVWNEQFF. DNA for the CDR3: TGCAGCGGACGGACAGGGGTCTGGAATGAGCAGTTCTTC.

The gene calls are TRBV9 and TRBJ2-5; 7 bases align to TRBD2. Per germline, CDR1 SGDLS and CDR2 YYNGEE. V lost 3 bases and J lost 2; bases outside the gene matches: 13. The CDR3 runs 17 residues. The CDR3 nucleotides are TGTGCCAGCAGCGCGGGGGGTAGCGGAGGGCGTCAAGAGACCCAGTACTTC. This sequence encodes CASSAGGSGGRQETQYF.

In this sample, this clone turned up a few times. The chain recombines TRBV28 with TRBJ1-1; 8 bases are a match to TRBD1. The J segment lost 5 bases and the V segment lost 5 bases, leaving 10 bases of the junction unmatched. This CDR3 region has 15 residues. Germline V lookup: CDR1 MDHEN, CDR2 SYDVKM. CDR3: CASSRRTGLRTEAFF. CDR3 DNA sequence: TGTGCCAGCAGTCGGCGGACAGGGCTGAGGACTGAAGCTTTCTTT. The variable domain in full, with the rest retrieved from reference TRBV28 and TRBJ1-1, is DVKVTQSSRYLVKRTGEKVFLECVQDMDHENMFWYRQDPGLGLRLIYFSYDVKMKEKGDIPEGYSVSREKKERFSLILESASTNQTSMYLCASSRRTGLRTEAFFGQGTRLTVV.

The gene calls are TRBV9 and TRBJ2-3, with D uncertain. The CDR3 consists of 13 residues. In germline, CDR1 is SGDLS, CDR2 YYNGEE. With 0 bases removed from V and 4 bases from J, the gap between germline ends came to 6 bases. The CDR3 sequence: CASSVESADTQYF. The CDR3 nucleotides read TGTGCCAGCAGCGTAGAGAGCGCAGATACGCAGTATTTT. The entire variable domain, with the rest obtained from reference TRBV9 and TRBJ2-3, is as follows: DSGVTQTPKHLITATGQRVTLRCSPRSGDLSVYWYQQSLDQGLQFLIQYYNGEERAKGNILERFSAQQFPDLHSELNLSSLELGDSALYFCASSVESADTQYFGPGTRLTVL.

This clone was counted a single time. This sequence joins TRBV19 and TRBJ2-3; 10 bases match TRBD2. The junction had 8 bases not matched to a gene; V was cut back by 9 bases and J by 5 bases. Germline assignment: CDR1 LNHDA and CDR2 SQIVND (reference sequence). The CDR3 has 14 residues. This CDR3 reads CASLGASGGDTQYF. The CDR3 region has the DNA TGTGCCAGCTTGGGGGCTAGCGGGGGAGATACGCAGTATTTT.

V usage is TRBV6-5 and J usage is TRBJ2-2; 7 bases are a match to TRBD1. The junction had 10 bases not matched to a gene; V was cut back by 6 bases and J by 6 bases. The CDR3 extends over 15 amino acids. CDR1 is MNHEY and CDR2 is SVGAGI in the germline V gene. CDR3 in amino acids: CASSWDSSRSGELFF. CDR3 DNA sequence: TGTGCCAGCAGCTGGGACAGTTCTAGGTCCGGGGAGCTGTTTTTT.

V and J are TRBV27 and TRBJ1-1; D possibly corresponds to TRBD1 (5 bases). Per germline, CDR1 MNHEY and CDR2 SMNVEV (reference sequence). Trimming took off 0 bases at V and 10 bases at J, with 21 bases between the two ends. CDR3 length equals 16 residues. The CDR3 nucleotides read TGTGCCAGCAGTTTATCAGGGGCTCGGGCCAAGACGAGAGCTTTCTTT. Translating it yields CASSLSGARAKTRAFF.

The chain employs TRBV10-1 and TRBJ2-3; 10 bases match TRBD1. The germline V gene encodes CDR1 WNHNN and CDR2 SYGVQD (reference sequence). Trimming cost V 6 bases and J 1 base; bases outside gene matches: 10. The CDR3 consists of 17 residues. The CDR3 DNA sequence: TGCGCCAGCAGGGGGACAGGGGCAGGCACTCGCACAGATACGCAGTATTTT. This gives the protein CASRGTGAGTRTDTQYF.

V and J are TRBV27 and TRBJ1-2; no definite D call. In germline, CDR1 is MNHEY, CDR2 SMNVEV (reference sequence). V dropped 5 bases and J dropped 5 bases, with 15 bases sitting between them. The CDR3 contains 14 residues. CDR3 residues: CASSPSMGRYGYTF. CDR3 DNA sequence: TGTGCCAGCAGTCCCTCGATGGGCAGGTATGGCTACACCTTC.

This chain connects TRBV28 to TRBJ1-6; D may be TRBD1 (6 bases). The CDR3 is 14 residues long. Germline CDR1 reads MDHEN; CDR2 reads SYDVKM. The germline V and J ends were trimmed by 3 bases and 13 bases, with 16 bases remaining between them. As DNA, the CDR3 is TGTGCCAGCAGTTTTAGTAATACAGGGACCCCCCTCCACTTT. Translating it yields CASSFSNTGTPLHF. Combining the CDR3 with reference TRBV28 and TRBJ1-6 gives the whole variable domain DVKVTQSSRYLVKRTGEKVFLECVQDMDHENMFWYRQDPGLGLRLIYFSYDVKMKEKGDIPEGYSVSREKKERFSLILESASTNQTSMYLCASSFSNTGTPLHFGNGTRLTVT.

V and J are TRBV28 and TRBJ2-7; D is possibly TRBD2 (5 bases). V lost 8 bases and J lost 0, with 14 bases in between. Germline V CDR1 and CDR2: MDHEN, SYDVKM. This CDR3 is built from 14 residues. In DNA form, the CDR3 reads TGTGCCAGCTCAACGACGGGGAGCTCCTACGAGCAGTACTTC. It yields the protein CASSTTGSSYEQYF.